The 18 T cell receptor beta chains below were found in one sample sequenced in a study of identical twins. TCRdb recomputed calls from the 5' RACE reads with MiXCR, one row per CDR3 protein. The sample lists some 1,600,000 distinct CDR3 sequences, less than 35% seen once, with roughly 0.3% in the top ten. Material: cord blood. These receptors came from a newborn girl in good health.

This clonotype was counted many times. This sequence joins TRBV9 and TRBJ2-3; unclear D gene. This CDR3 has 14 amino acids. The V end was cut by 3 bases, the J end by 2 bases, with 10 bases between. Germline CDR1 SGDLS, CDR2 YYNGEE. CDR3 loop: CASSASIVTDTQYF. Here the CDR3 DNA reads TGTGCCAGCAGCGCGTCAATAGTCACAGATACGCAGTATTTT.

This clonotype came up a few times. The rearrangement joins TRBV7-9 to TRBJ1-1, with 7 nucleotides matching TRBD1. This CDR3 region has 15 residues. V shed 4 bases and J 0 bases; nucleotides not matched to a gene: 5. Per germline, CDR1 SEHNR and CDR2 FQNEAQ (reference sequence). The DNA of the CDR3 is TGTGCCAGCAGCTCAAACAGGGGCATGAACACTGAAGCTTTCTTT. It yields the protein CASSSNRGMNTEAFF.

This clonotype was found a few times. The chain employs TRBV5-1 and TRBJ1-6; D is undetermined. The CDR3 consists of 16 residues. V lost 2 bases and J lost 0, with 9 bases in between. The V gene's germline CDR1 is SGHRS and CDR2 YFSETQ. CDR3 DNA sequence: TGCGCCAGCAGCTTAGACTACAGCTCCTATAATTCACCCCTCCACTTT. Amino acid sequence: CASSLDYSSYNSPLHF.

This clonotype has more than one count but fewer than ten. The rearrangement links TRBV19 to TRBJ2-4; 9 bases fit TRBD1. Germline CDR1 and CDR2: LNHDA and SQIVND (reference sequence). This CDR3 region has 15 residues. Trimming removed 6 bases from V and 8 bases from J; junction bases left unmatched: 11. For the CDR3, the DNA is TGTGCCAGTAGCCCACTCCCGGGACAGGGAGACATTCAGTACTTC. Residues: CASSPLPGQGDIQYF.

This clonotype occurred a few times. J is TRBJ1-6 and V is TRBV10-3, with D possibly TRBD1 on 5 matching bases. CDR3 size: 15 residues. Per the germline V gene, CDR1 is ENHRY and CDR2 is SYGVKD. Trimming took off 0 bases at V and 9 bases at J, with 12 bases between the two ends. The CDR3 spells CAISESPGRVSPLHF. The CDR3 DNA follows: TGTGCCATCAGTGAGTCCCCAGGGCGGGTTTCACCCCTCCACTTT.

This sequence joins TRBV3-1 and TRBJ2-7; 7 nucleotides line up with TRBD1. The DNA matches TRBJ2-5 better at its end, which makes the J call doubtful. Germline V gene data show CDR1 as LGHDT and CDR2 as YNNKEL (reference sequence). The CDR3 runs to 16 residues. This CDR3 is CASSQWDRGPSRTQYF. CDR3 in DNA: TGTGCCAGCAGCCAGTGGGACAGAGGGCCCTCAAGGACCCAGTACTTC.

The gene calls are TRBV6-4 and TRBJ2-7; weak D call: TRBD2 (6 bases). Trimming pared 6 bases from V and 4 bases from J, leaving 13 bases between. CDR1 MRHNA and CDR2 SNTAGT come from the germline V gene. The CDR3 sequence is 13 residues long. This CDR3 reads CASRPGDFYEQYF. In DNA form, the CDR3 reads TGTGCCAGCAGACCGGGAGACTTTTACGAGCAGTACTTC.

The chain joins TRBV29-1 to TRBJ2-1; maybe TRBD2 (6 bases). Trimming pared 4 bases from V and 7 bases from J, leaving 20 bases between. Looked up from germline, CDR1 is SQVTM and CDR2 is ANQGSEA. This CDR3 contains 15 residues. Here the CDR3 DNA reads TGCAGCGTTGGACCACCATGGCGGGACCCTAATGAGCAGTTCTTC. Translation: CSVGPPWRDPNEQFF.

This rearrangement joins TRBV20-1 to TRBJ2-3, with 9 bases matching TRBD1. Germline V gene lookup returns CDR1 DFQATT and CDR2 SNEGSKA (reference sequence). The CDR3 length is 16 residues. Germline trimming cut 5 bases from V and 3 bases from J; bases unmatched to any gene: 12. CDR3 in DNA: TGCAGTGCTTGCCCCCCGGGACAGGGTGGTACAGATACGCAGTATTTT. Its protein is CSACPPGQGGTDTQYF.

This rearrangement joins TRBV12-3 or TRBV12-4 to TRBJ2-7, with D possibly TRBD1 on 5 matching bases. The J call may be wrong; the DNA end is better matched by TRBJ2-5. The CDR3 is 13 residues long. CDR3 residues: CASSYRPKGTQYF. CDR3 DNA: TGTGCCAGCAGTTACAGGCCCAAAGGGACCCAGTACTTC.

This chain connects TRBV6-7 to TRBJ1-1; 7 nucleotides match TRBD1. TRBV6-7 is filed as an ORF, its function uncertain. The CDR3 sequence is 15 residues long. Trimming at V came to 5 bases and at J to 3 bases, leaving 9 bases not matched to a gene. CDR3 residues: CASSPEGGTDTEAFF. CDR3 nucleotides: TGTGCCAGCAGTCCGGAGGGTGGGACAGACACTGAAGCTTTCTTT.

J is TRBJ2-7 and V is TRBV7-8; D remains ambiguous. This CDR3 has 13 residues. V gave up 2 bases and J gave up 4 bases, with 9 bases separating them. The V gene's germline CDR1 is SGHVS and CDR2 FQNEAQ. The CDR3 reads CASSLHSLYEQYF. DNA for the CDR3: TGTGCCAGCAGCTTACACAGCTTATACGAGCAGTACTTC.

The rearrangement links TRBV20-1 to TRBJ1-5; weak D call: TRBD1 (6 bases). Germline CDR1 and CDR2: DFQATT and SNEGSKA (reference sequence). The V end lost 2 bases, the J end lost 5 bases, and 19 bases lay between the germline ends. The CDR3 runs to 16 residues. CDR3 nucleotides: TGCAGTGCTAGAAGCGGGGGCGCCTTTCGTTATCAGCCCCAGCATTTT. As protein: CSARSGGAFRYQPQHF.

About this clonotype: A much larger clonotype is one base distant, so this may be a read error. J is TRBJ2-1 and V is TRBV12-3 or TRBV12-4, with TRBD2 identical over 7 bases. With the DNA end fitting TRBJ2-7 better, the J assignment may be wrong. The CDR3 extends over 15 amino acids. The DNA of the CDR3 is TGTGCCAGCAGTTTTCGGGAGGTCTCCTACAATGAGCAGTACTTC. Protein: CASSFREVSYNEQYF.

This clonotype occurred a few times. This chain connects TRBV6-6 to TRBJ2-3; D is unclear. V lost 5 bases and J 4 bases, leaving 10 bases between the germline ends. This CDR3 comprises 13 residues. CDR1 is MNHNY, CDR2 SVGAGI, per germline (reference sequence). The CDR3 sequence: CASSHTYSDTQYF. CDR3 bases: TGTGCCAGCAGTCACACCTACTCAGATACGCAGTATTTT.

V and J are TRBV29-1 and TRBJ2-1; 7 bases line up with TRBD2. Looked up from germline, CDR1 is SQVTM and CDR2 is ANQGSEA. The CDR3 is made up of 14 amino acids. With 7 bases clipped from V and 5 bases from J, the junction kept 11 bases outside the gene matches. The chain's CDR3 is CSGRGGESNNEQFF. In DNA, the CDR3 is TGCAGCGGGCGCGGGGGTGAATCCAACAATGAGCAGTTCTTC.

The rearrangement uses TRBV7-2 and TRBJ1-1; the match to TRBD1 covers 10 bases. Losses at the gene ends were 2 bases for V and 11 bases for J; bases not matched to a gene: 8. Germline V gives CDR1 SGHTA, CDR2 FQGNSA. The CDR3 sequence is 14 residues long. This chain's CDR3 is CASSLPTGGVGAFF. CDR3 nucleotides: TGTGCCAGCAGCTTACCGACAGGGGGCGTGGGGGCTTTCTTT. The full variable domain, with the rest looked up from reference TRBV7-2 and TRBJ1-1, is GAGVSQSPSNKVTEKGKDVELRCDPISGHTALYWYRQSLGQGLEFLIYFQGNSAPDKSGLPSDRFSAERTGGSVSTLTIQRTQQEDSAVYLCASSLPTGGVGAFFGQGTRLTVV.

This clonotype has a handful of counts. The J gene is TRBJ1-5, the V gene TRBV27; tentatively, D is TRBD1 (5 bases). The CDR3 is 16 residues long. V was clipped by 5 bases and J by 5 bases, with 19 bases between them. Looked up from germline, CDR1 is MNHEY and CDR2 is SMNVEV (reference sequence). For the CDR3, the DNA is TGTGCCAGCAGTCCCCGGACATCTTATAGGGATCAGCCCCAGCATTTT. The encoded protein is CASSPRTSYRDQPQHF.